The present entry profiles one T cell receptor (beta chain) with its context. As yet, its antigen is unknown. General study points: In terms of TCR gene usage, tumor memory CD4+ T cells clustered together with blood and lymph node memory CD4+ cells, as well as with lymph node naive CD4+ cells.

This CDR3 is built from 14 residues. From germline, CDR1 is DFQATT and CDR2 SNEGSKA (reference sequence). Trimming stripped 5 bases from V and 2 bases from J, with 15 bases between. Constant-region reverse primers amplified full-length variable regions, followed by semi-nested Nested Universal Primer A PCR. From the 5' RACE reads, TCRdb called clonotypes with MiXCR, one entry per CDR3 protein. This table has about 64,000 distinct CDR3 sequences, approximately 23% appearing once. V gene TRBV20-1 combines with J gene TRBJ2-5; TRBD2 is a possible D gene (6 bases). The specimen sequenced was memory CD4+ T cells sorted from a lymph node. As for subset: memory CD4+ T cells, CD4+CD45RO+CD25-. The sequence was obtained from a female donor with breast cancer. The CDR3 is CSAQGGPLQETQYF. In DNA, the CDR3 is TGCAGTGCTCAGGGAGGACCCCTACAAGAGACCCAGTACTTC.